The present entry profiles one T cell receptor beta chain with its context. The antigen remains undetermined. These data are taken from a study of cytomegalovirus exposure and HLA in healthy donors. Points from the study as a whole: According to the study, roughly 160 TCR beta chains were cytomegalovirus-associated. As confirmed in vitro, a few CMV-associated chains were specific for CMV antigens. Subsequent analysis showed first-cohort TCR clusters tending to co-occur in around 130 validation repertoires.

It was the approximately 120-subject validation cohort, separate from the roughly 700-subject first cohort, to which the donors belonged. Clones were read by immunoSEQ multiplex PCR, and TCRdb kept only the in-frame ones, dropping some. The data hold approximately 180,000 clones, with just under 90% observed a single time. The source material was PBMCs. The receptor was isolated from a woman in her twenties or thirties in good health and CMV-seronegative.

In DNA, the CDR3 is TGCGCCAGCAGCCAAGAGACTAGCGGGGGAGATACGCAGTATTTT. This gives the protein CASSQETSGGDTQYF. The chain recombines TRBV4-3 with TRBJ2-3; TRBD2 matches 12 bases. Losses at the gene ends were 0 bases for V and 5 bases for J; bases not matched to a gene: 0. Germline lookup yields CDR1 LGHNA and CDR2 YSLEER. The CDR3 covers 15 residues.